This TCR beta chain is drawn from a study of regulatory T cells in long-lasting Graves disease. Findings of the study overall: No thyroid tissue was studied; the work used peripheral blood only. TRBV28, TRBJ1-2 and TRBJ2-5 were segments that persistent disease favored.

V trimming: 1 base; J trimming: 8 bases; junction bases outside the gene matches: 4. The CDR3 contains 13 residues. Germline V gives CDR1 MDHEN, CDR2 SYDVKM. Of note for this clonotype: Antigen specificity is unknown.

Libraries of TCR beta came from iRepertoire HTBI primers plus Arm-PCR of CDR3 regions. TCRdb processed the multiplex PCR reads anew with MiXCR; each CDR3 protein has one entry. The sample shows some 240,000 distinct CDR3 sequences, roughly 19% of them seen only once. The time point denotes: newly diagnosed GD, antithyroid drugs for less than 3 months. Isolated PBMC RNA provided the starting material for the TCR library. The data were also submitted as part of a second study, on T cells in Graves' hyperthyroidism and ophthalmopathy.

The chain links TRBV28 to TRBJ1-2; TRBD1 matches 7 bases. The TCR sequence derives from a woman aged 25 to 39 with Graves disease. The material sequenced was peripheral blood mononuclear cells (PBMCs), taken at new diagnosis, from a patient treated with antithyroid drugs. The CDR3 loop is CASSLLGRGGYTF. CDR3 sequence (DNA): TGTGCCAGCAGTTTATTGGGCAGGGGGGGCTACACCTTC.